The text below deals with one TCR beta chain. Participants spanned ages about 18 to 90 years and resided in some 22 US areas. Cohorts were determined from participant-reported clinical history. Recovered status applied to Cohort 3 donors who had two consecutive negative PCRs. It also applied to those with clearance or with symptom resolution. This entry belongs to a study of blood T cell repertoires in COVID-19. The wider study: From T cells, B-cell-depleted T cells, or PBMCs came the material, which was cDNA or gDNA.

Assay: immunoSEQ multiplex PCR; the TCRdb copy retains only in-frame clones and omits some. The sample consists of 150,000 to 200,000 clones, roughly 80% of them appearing once. Sequenced: PBMCs or T cells enriched from blood (not recorded which). This clonotype was sampled from a middle-aged man who had recovered from COVID-19.

CDR3 nucleotides: TGTGCCAGCAGACTAGCGGCGGGACAGGGAGAGTATGGCTACACCTTC. Translating it yields CASRLAAGQGEYGYTF. The chain has TRBV2 and TRBJ1-2, with 9 bases that match TRBD1. V lost 6 bases, J lost 5 bases, and 13 bases stayed unmatched. Germline V lookup: CDR1 SNHLY, CDR2 FYNNEI. The CDR3 contains 16 residues.